What follows is one TCR beta chain and its context. No antigen is known for it. This sample stems from a study of blood T cells in healthy people across ages. Overall study findings and caveats: The CMV status of each donor remained undetermined, and this could have confounded shifts in expanded clonotypes. Unsorted PBMC material precluded a definitive naive versus antigen-experienced comparison.

Sample-barcoded 5' priming and a J-beta primer mix drove a second PCR of 7 to 11 cycles. The authors tagged each cDNA molecule using a template-switch adaptor with 12 random nucleotides. TCRdb itself ran the 5' RACE reads through MiXCR, one entry per CDR3 protein. The repertoire consists of approximately 800,000 distinct CDR3 sequences, with roughly 50% occurring once and the leading ten covering approximately 20%. CDR1 MNHEY and CDR2 SVGEGT come from the germline V gene. The CDR3 spans 11 residues. Trimming shortened V by 7 bases and J by 4 bases, and 5 bases separated the two germline ends. Those donating, healthy Caucasian individuals from Russia, were aged about 6 to 95.

This TCR was recovered from a man aged 25 to 40 in good health. The sequencing input was blood. The genes are TRBV6-2 or TRBV6-3 and TRBJ2-1; no clear D. This CDR3 reads CASMGYNEQFF. The CDR3 bases are TGTGCCAGCATGGGGTACAATGAGCAGTTCTTC.